This section outlines one TCR beta chain sequence together with its context. This entry comes from a study of blood T cell repertoires in COVID-19. Study as a whole: Researchers got acute and convalescent COVID-19 samples from the United States, Italy and Spain. In each case, the material was cDNA or gDNA derived from T cells, B-cell-depleted T cells, or PBMCs.

A Seattle source enrolled patients during active infection and followed them longitudinally. Original data processing: Cell counts per sample came from amplifying reference gene primers. Measured with immunoSEQ multiplex PCR; TCRdb has only the in-frame clones, and not every one. V and J calls and clone size are as listed in that table; D and trimming were resolved from the DNA. The sample has approximately 230,000 clones, 70% to 90% seen once. The sample was peripheral blood. This receptor was obtained from a woman younger than 45 with COVID-19, enrolled during active disease.

In DNA, the CDR3 is TGTGCAAGTCGCTCCCCTCGGAAAACAGGGGGCGTGAGCACAGATACGCAGTATTTT. This codes for CASRSPRKTGGVSTDTQYF. This chain joins TRBV12-2 and TRBJ2-3; the D call of TRBD1 is as the table states it, not checked on the DNA. TRBV12-2 is annotated as a pseudogene. The length of the CDR3 is 19 residues.